The rows below give T cell receptor beta chains drawn from one sample of a study of T-cell memory formation after mild COVID-19. Each CDR3 protein gets one entry after TCRdb re-called the 5' RACE reads with MiXCR. The data contain about 600,000 distinct CDR3 sequences, less than 25% of them seen just once; the ten biggest clones take up about 8.4%. Material: PBMCs or a T cell subset sorted from them (not recorded which). The source is an adult woman who had mild COVID-19 (a few samples of this study predate the infection). Cell type and time point are not known. The CDR3 runs from the conserved cysteine through the conserved F or W. Fields, in order: clone size, V gene, J gene, D gene, CDR3 protein, CDR3 DNA. D genes are given only for firm matches. The listing skips clone size in some rows; elsewhere it reads once, few, many or a size class.

few	TRBV21-1	TRBJ2-7	.	CASSKDRVCEQYF	TGTGCCAGCAGCAAGGACAGGGTTTGTGAGCAGTACTTC
few	TRBV29-1	TRBJ1-4	TRBD1	CSVGDSGDGKLFF	TGCAGCGTTGGGGACAGCGGAGATGGAAAACTGTTTTTT
few	TRBV19	TRBJ2-2	TRBD2	CASSTLAGGTGELFF	TGTGCCAGTAGTACCCTAGCGGGGGGTACCGGGGAGCTGTTTTTT
few	TRBV19	TRBJ2-3	.	CASNWPSTDTQYF	TGTGCCAGTAATTGGCCTAGCACAGATACGCAGTATTTT
.	TRBV2	TRBJ2-7	TRBD1	CASSVEQGISYEQYF	TGTGCCAGCAGTGTGGAACAGGGGATCTCCTACGAGCAGTACTTC
.	TRBV20-1	TRBJ1-2	.	CSARDLRFYGYTF	TGCAGTGCTAGAGATTTGAGGTTCTATGGCTACACCTTC
.	TRBV7-9	TRBJ2-5	.	CASSSWVPQYF	TGTGCCAGCAGCTCCTGGGTCCCCCAGTACTTC
.	TRBV2	TRBJ1-4	TRBD1	CASSPGQRAEKLFF	TGTGCCAGCAGCCCGGGACAGAGGGCCGAAAAACTGTTTTTT
.	TRBV4-1	TRBJ1-1	.	CASSQERTMNTEAFF	TGCGCCAGCAGCCAAGAACGGACAATGAACACTGAAGCTTTCTTT
few	TRBV24-1	TRBJ2-1	.	CATSDPSRLDEQFF	TGTGCCACCAGTGATCCTTCGCGATTAGATGAGCAGTTCTTC
.	TRBV7-8	TRBJ2-3	TRBD2	CASSFEALAGGTDTQYF	TGTGCCAGCAGCTTCGAAGCACTAGCGGGAGGCACAGATACGCAGTATTTT
.	TRBV2	TRBJ1-2	.	CASSVGTYGYTF	TGTGCCAGCAGTGTCGGTACTTATGGCTACACCTTC
few	TRBV7-3	TRBJ2-1	.	CASSLGHKREQFF	TGTGCCAGCAGCTTAGGGCACAAAAGGGAGCAGTTCTTC
few	TRBV2	TRBJ1-1	.	CASREGWGNTEAFF	TGTGCCAGCAGGGAAGGGTGGGGAAACACTGAAGCTTTCTTT
.	TRBV12-3/TRBV12-4	TRBJ1-2	.	CASSLPGEGGGYTF	TGTGCCAGCAGTTTACCAGGGGAAGGCGGGGGCTACACCTTC
.	TRBV7-9	TRBJ2-7	TRBD1	CASSSRTSTGDYEQYF	TGTGCCAGCAGCTCCCGAACATCGACAGGGGACTACGAGCAGTACTTC
few	TRBV9	TRBJ2-7	.	CASSVLATGEQYF	TGTGCCAGCAGCGTACTAGCGACTGGTGAGCAGTACTTC
few	TRBV29-1	TRBJ2-3	TRBD2	CSVDTLAGGTDTQYF	TGCAGCGTTGATACCCTAGCGGGCGGCACAGATACGCAGTATTTT
few	TRBV25-1	TRBJ2-1	TRBD2	CASSTRRGGVYNNEQFF	TGTGCCAGCAGCACCAGGCGCGGGGGGGTGTATAACAATGAGCAGTTCTTC
.	TRBV12-3/TRBV12-4	TRBJ2-3	TRBD1	CASSLGDSGTDTQYF	TGTGCCAGCAGTTTGGGGGACAGCGGCACAGATACGCAGTATTTT